This T cell receptor beta chain came from a study of control samples from healthy donors and cancer patients. Data came from immunoSEQ multiplex PCR; TCRdb stores just in-frame clones and leaves some out. The sample consists of tens of thousands of clones, around 92% of them appearing once. Germline V lookup: CDR1 MGHRA, CDR2 YSYEKL. The CDR3 sequence is 13 residues long. The V end was cut by 0 bases, the J end by 5 bases, with 7 bases between. V and J are TRBV4-1 and TRBJ1-1; D is unresolved. The material sequenced was blood. The sequence was obtained from a man between 45 and 60 years old in good health. CDR3 DNA sequence: TGCGCCAGCAGCCAAGAGGGCCGGACTGAAGCTTTCTTT. Encoded protein: CASSQEGRTEAFF.